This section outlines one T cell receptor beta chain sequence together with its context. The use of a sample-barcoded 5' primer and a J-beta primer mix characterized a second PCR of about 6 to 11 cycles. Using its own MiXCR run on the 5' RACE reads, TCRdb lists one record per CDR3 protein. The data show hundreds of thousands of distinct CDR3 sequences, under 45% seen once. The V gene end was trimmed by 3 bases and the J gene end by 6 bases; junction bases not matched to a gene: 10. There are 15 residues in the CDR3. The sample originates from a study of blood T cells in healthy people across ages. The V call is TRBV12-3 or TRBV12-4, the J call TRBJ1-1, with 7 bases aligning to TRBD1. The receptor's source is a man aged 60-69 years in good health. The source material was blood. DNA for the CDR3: TGTGCCAGCAGTTTGACCCCGGGGAGGGGGCCTGAAGCTTTCTTT. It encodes CASSLTPGRGPEAFF.